The next 5 T cell receptor beta chains were all read from a single sample in a study of immune heterogeneity within non-small cell lung tumors. Template input was genomic DNA from bulk tumor (about 640 ng per sample). Multiple widely separated biopsies were taken from each primary tumor at surgery. Enrolled patients presented with newly diagnosed, previously untreated non-small cell lung cancer and underwent curative surgery. CDR3 of TCR beta was amplified by multiplex PCR that used 32 V and 13 J primers. TCRdb re-analysed the multiplex PCR reads in MiXCR, keeping a single row per CDR3 protein. The sample has over a thousand distinct CDR3 sequences, approximately 48% seen once; the top ten hold about 17%. Sequenced sample: lung tumor tissue. These receptors were taken from a man in his sixties with non-small cell lung cancer.

To note about this clonotype: This may be a read error, as it is one base from a much larger clone. V is TRBV18 and J is TRBJ2-1; no reliable D call. The CDR3 contains 12 residues. Germline CDR1 reads KGHSH; CDR2 reads LQKENI. The CDR3 DNA sequence: TGTGCCAGCTCACCGACTCTTGGTGAGCAGCTCTTC. Translating it yields CASSPTLGEQLF.

The V call is TRBV2, the J call TRBJ2-7; TRBD1 aligns across 10 bases. This CDR3 comprises 15 residues. From germline, CDR1 is SNHLY and CDR2 FYNNEI. V trimming: 6 bases; J trimming: 3 bases; junction bases outside the gene matches: 8. CDR3 coding DNA: TGTGCCAGCAGAAAAGGGACAGGGGCTGTCTACGAGCAGTACTTC. This codes for CASRKGTGAVYEQYF.

A few counts support this clonotype. V is TRBV7-8 and J is TRBJ2-2, with D unresolved. Germline V gives CDR1 SGHVS, CDR2 FQNEAQ. The CDR3 extends over 14 amino acids. Between the trimmed V and J ends, which lost 4 bases and 4 bases, there was a span of 10 bases. The CDR3 loop reads CASSSSRSTGELFF. The CDR3 DNA is TGTGCCAGCAGCTCCAGCCGCTCCACCGGGGAGCTGTTTTTT.

This clonotype was counted a few times. The chain joins TRBV12-3 or TRBV12-4 to TRBJ2-7; D unresolved. The CDR3 contains 15 residues. The V gene lost 1 base and the J gene lost 0 bases, with 10 bases spanning the gap. CDR3 residues: CASSLDYCVSYEQYV. For the CDR3, the DNA is TGTGCCAGCAGTTTAGACTACTGCGTCTCCTACGAGCAGTACGTC.

The CDR3 DNA reads TGTGCCAGCAGCCTAAACATCGGGACTCTGCCGCGTGAGCAGTACTTC. Encoded protein: CASSLNIGTLPREQYF. The rearrangement links TRBV11-1 to TRBJ2-7, with a possible D match to TRBD2 (6 bases). CDR3 length: 16 residues. V was shortened by 5 bases and J by 7 bases, with 24 bases between the two germline ends. In germline, CDR1 is SGHAT, CDR2 FQDESV (reference sequence).